These 21 T cell receptor beta chains share one sample of origin, sequenced in a study of regulatory T cells in long-lasting Graves disease (TCRdb year 2021). The time point label, read with the paper, signifies: persistent/refractory GD, antithyroid drugs over 5 years with positive TRAb. For both TCR sequencing and RNA sequencing, RNA was extracted from PBMCs in TRIzol. Library method: multiplex PCR. The listed sequencing device is Illumina HiSeq 4000. To build TCR beta libraries, CDR3 regions were amplified by Arm-PCR using iRepertoire HTBI primers. TCRdb took the public reads, trimmed them with fastp at Q25, ran MiXCR for clone calling and kept in-frame beta chains. Duplicate CDR3 protein sequences are folded into a single record with the most common DNA and genes. The sample contains about 470,000 distinct CDR3 sequences, about 20% of them found a single time. The ten most abundant clones make up 7.8% of the sample.

The sample consisted of peripheral blood mononuclear cells (PBMCs), taken when the disease was refractory, from a patient treated with antithyroid drugs. The origin of the receptors is a female donor with Graves disease.

This clonotype was found many times. The gene calls are TRBV2 and TRBJ1-1, with a weak D call TRBD1 (6 bases). The CDR3 loop spans 13 amino acids. The V gene's germline CDR1 is SNHLY and CDR2 FYNNEI. V was clipped by 6 bases and J by 2 bases, with 10 bases between them. The CDR3: CASRWTANTEAFF. DNA of the CDR3: TGTGCCAGCAGGTGGACAGCTAACACTGAAGCTTTCTTT.

The table lists this clonotype with many counts. The chain has TRBV28 and TRBJ1-1, with D perhaps TRBD1 (5 bases). The CDR3 spans 17 residues. Trimming cost V 1 base and J 0 bases, with 15 bases left between them. CDR1 and CDR2 (germline): MDHEN, SYDVKM. The CDR3 region is CASSLYGGGRLNTEAFF. CDR3 in DNA: TGTGCCAGCAGTTTATATGGGGGAGGTCGGCTGAACACTGAAGCTTTCTTT.

The chain recombines TRBV6-2 or TRBV6-3 with TRBJ1-5; D is uncertain. The germline gives CDR1 MNHEY, CDR2 SVGEGT. V was pared by 8 bases and J by 2 bases, with 19 bases between. CDR3 length: 16 amino acids. Written as DNA, the CDR3 is TGTGCCAGCGGTGAAAATCGGGGAATGGGCAATCAGCCCCAGCATTTT. This sequence encodes CASGENRGMGNQPQHF.

The chain is built from TRBV3-1 and TRBJ2-5; 13 bases line up with TRBD2. The CDR3 totals 16 residues. The junction had 8 bases not matched to a gene; V was cut back by 6 bases and J by 4 bases. Germline V gene data show CDR1 as LGHDT and CDR2 as YNNKEL (reference sequence). This CDR3 reads CASRNGLAGAAETQYF. The CDR3 bases are TGTGCCAGCAGAAATGGACTAGCGGGAGCCGCAGAGACCCAGTACTTC.

There are many counts of this clonotype. The chain couples TRBV18 to TRBJ1-2; D is unresolved. CDR1 is KGHSH and CDR2 is LQKENI in the germline V gene. This CDR3 has 15 amino acids. The V gene lost 3 bases and the J gene lost 6 bases, with 17 bases spanning the gap. This CDR3 is CASSPSPGQVDGYTF. DNA for the CDR3: TGTGCCAGCTCACCCAGCCCCGGGCAGGTGGATGGCTACACCTTC.

V gene TRBV4-2 combines with J gene TRBJ2-2; the match to TRBD2 covers 11 bases. There are 18 residues in the CDR3. Trimming removed 1 base from V and 7 bases from J; junction bases left unmatched: 11. The germline V gene encodes CDR1 LGHNA and CDR2 YNFKEQ. CDR3 amino acids: CASSQGALLTSGIGELFF. The CDR3 DNA is TGTGCCAGCAGCCAAGGGGCGTTGTTGACTAGCGGGATCGGGGAGCTGTTTTTT.

In its sample, this clonotype was seen many times. The genes are TRBV7-3 and TRBJ2-6; 8 nucleotides line up with TRBD1. Germline lookup yields CDR1 SGHTA and CDR2 FQGTGA. This CDR3 is 16 amino acids long. V lost 5 bases to trimming and J lost 2 bases; unmatched junction nucleotides: 5. The CDR3 region has the DNA TGTGCCAGCAGCGCATCAGGGGGCCCTGGGGCCAACGTCCTGACTTTC. Amino acid sequence: CASSASGGPGANVLTF.

V usage is TRBV5-5 and J usage is TRBJ1-4, with D possibly matching TRBD1 (6 bases). Germline values: CDR1 SGHKS, CDR2 YYEKEE (reference sequence). Trimming removed 7 bases at V and 14 bases at J, with 21 bases between. The CDR3 spans 13 residues. Here the CDR3 DNA reads TGTGCCAGCGCGTCCCTCCAACCAGACAGGCTGTTTTTT. It translates to CASASLQPDRLFF.

The chain links TRBV9 to TRBJ2-2, with TRBD2 matching over 13 bases. Germline V lookup: CDR1 SGDLS, CDR2 YYNGEE. Trimming took 2 bases from V and 7 from J; bases not matched to a gene: 5. The CDR3 totals 16 residues. The CDR3 bases are TGTGCCAGCAGCGTCGGGACTAGCGGGATGAGCGGGGAGCTGTTTTTT. Translated: CASSVGTSGMSGELFF.

There are many counts of this clonotype. The genes are TRBV11-2 and TRBJ1-2; D unclear. Germline V lookup: CDR1 SGHAT, CDR2 FQNNGV. CDR3 length equals 15 residues. With 5 bases removed from V and 7 bases from J, the gap between germline ends came to 20 bases. CDR3 in DNA: TGTGCCAGCAGCCCCTCAACCGGCCCATCCAGTGGCTACACCTTC. This sequence encodes CASSPSTGPSSGYTF.

This clonotype was detected many times. V is TRBV6-1 and J is TRBJ2-6; D is perhaps TRBD1 or TRBD2 (5 bases each). Trimming took 4 bases from V and 2 from J, leaving 21 bases between them. Germline V gene sequence: CDR1 MNHNS, CDR2 SASEGT. This CDR3 comprises 19 residues. This CDR3 is CASSGWISRLGAGANVLTF. In DNA, the CDR3 is TGTGCCAGCAGTGGATGGATTTCTCGACTGGGGGCTGGGGCCAACGTCCTGACTTTC.

The rearrangement joins TRBV14 to TRBJ1-2; the D is unclear. Trimming cost V 0 bases and J 0 bases, with 5 bases left between them. The length of the CDR3 is 14 residues. The germline gives CDR1 SGHDN, CDR2 FVKESK. This chain's CDR3 is CASSQEGTNYGYTF. The CDR3 bases are TGTGCCAGCAGCCAAGAGGGAACTAACTATGGCTACACCTTC.

This clonotype was counted a few times. The chain couples TRBV19 to TRBJ2-3; TRBD2 agrees at 8 bases. Germline CDR1 is LNHDA and CDR2 is SQIVND (reference sequence). With 4 bases clipped from V and 11 bases from J, the junction kept 8 bases outside the gene matches. The CDR3 totals 13 residues. The CDR3 DNA is TGTGCCAGTAGTAGAAGTTGGCGGGAGGAGCAGTATTTT. It specifies CASSRSWREEQYF.

The chain carries TRBV11-3 and TRBJ2-1, with 10 positions matching TRBD2. CDR3 length: 13 amino acids. Germline-derived CDR1 and CDR2 are SGHNT and YENEEA. V shed 6 bases and J 5 bases; nucleotides not matched to a gene: 1. The DNA of the CDR3 is TGTGCCAGCAGAAGCGGGGGGGACAATGAGCAGTTCTTC. Translation gives CASRSGGDNEQFF.

This clonotype was counted between two and nine times. The chain is built from TRBV7-6 and TRBJ2-5, with 11 positions matching TRBD1. This CDR3 has 16 residues. Germline lookup yields CDR1 SGHVS and CDR2 FNYEAQ. Trimming took 5 bases from V and 0 from J; bases not matched to a gene: 5. CDR3 residues: CASSTRTGGNQETQYF. In DNA form, the CDR3 reads TGTGCCAGCAGCACCCGGACAGGGGGCAACCAAGAGACCCAGTACTTC.

In its sample, this clonotype was seen a few times. The rearrangement joins TRBV25-1 to TRBJ1-1; 10 positions agree with TRBD1. Trimming removed 6 bases from V and 5 bases from J; junction bases left unmatched: 15. This CDR3 spans 17 amino acids. CDR1 is MGHDK, CDR2 SYGVNS, per germline. In nucleotides, the CDR3 is TGTGCCAGCAGGGGATGGGACAGGGGCCCCGAAGAGACTGAAGCTTTCTTT. This encodes CASRGWDRGPEETEAFF.

J is TRBJ2-3 and V is TRBV11-3, with a tentative D call TRBD1 (5 bases). V gave up 0 bases and J gave up 9 bases, with 10 bases separating them. The CDR3 consists of 13 residues. The germline V gene encodes CDR1 SGHNT and CDR2 YENEEA. In nucleotides, the CDR3 is TGTGCCAGCAGCTTAGAAGGGGCTGACACGCAGTATTTT. Translation gives CASSLEGADTQYF.

The chain has TRBV6-2 or TRBV6-3 and TRBJ1-1; a possible D gene is TRBD1 (5 bases). Germline values: CDR1 MNHEY, CDR2 SVGEGT. This CDR3 spans 15 amino acids. The V and J ends lost 0 bases and 5 bases respectively, with 13 bases between them. CDR3 sequence: CASSYSRQGGTEAFF. The DNA of the CDR3 is TGTGCCAGCAGTTACTCGAGGCAGGGTGGAACTGAAGCTTTCTTT.

The sample holds a few counts of this clonotype. V gene TRBV28 combines with J gene TRBJ2-1, with 11 bases aligning to TRBD2. Trimming cost V 4 bases and J 7 bases; bases outside gene matches: 3. The germline CDR1 and CDR2 sequences are MDHEN and SYDVKM. This CDR3 is 14 amino acids long. CDR3 nucleotide sequence: TGTGCCAGCAGTTATAGCGGGAGGGGGAATGAGCAGTTCTTC. This sequence encodes CASSYSGRGNEQFF.

This clonotype was detected only a few times. The J gene is TRBJ2-2, the V gene TRBV7-2; 7 bases fit TRBD2. CDR1 and CDR2 (germline): SGHTA, FQGNSA. V shed 5 bases, J shed 8 bases, and the junction held 14 bases outside the gene matches. The CDR3 has 16 amino acids. The CDR3 sequence: CASSPVGTSVGGELFF. CDR3 nucleotide sequence: TGTGCCAGCAGCCCGGTGGGCACTAGCGTGGGTGGGGAGCTGTTTTTT.

This clonotype was counted ten times or more. The chain is built from TRBV28 and TRBJ1-5, with TRBD1 identical over 8 bases. V lost 2 bases, J lost 4 bases, and 4 bases stayed unmatched. This CDR3 region has 15 residues. In germline, CDR1 is MDHEN, CDR2 SYDVKM. CDR3 sequence: CASSLRGQGNQPQHF. In nucleotides, the CDR3 is TGTGCCAGCAGTTTAAGAGGACAGGGTAATCAGCCCCAGCATTTT.